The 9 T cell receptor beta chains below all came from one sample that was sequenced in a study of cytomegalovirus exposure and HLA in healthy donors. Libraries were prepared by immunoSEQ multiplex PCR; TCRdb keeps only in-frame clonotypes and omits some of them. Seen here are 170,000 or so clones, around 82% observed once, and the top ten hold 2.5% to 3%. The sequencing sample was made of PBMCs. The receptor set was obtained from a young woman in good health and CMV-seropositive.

CDR3 loop: CASSQGDDRTEAFF. DNA of the CDR3: TGCGCCAGCAGCCAAGGCGACGACAGGACTGAAGCTTTCTTT. The chain links TRBV4-3 to TRBJ1-1, with D possibly TRBD1 on 6 matching bases. The germline V and J ends were trimmed by 1 base and 5 bases, with 11 bases remaining between them. Germline V gene sequence: CDR1 LGHNA, CDR2 YSLEER. The CDR3 sequence is 14 residues long.

In nucleotides, the CDR3 is TGTGCCAGCAGTGAGGGGACAACACCTAATCAGCCCCAGCATTTT. Protein: CASSEGTTPNQPQHF. The chain uses TRBV6-1 and TRBJ1-5; D is perhaps TRBD1 (6 bases). Germline V lookup: CDR1 MNHNS, CDR2 SASEGT. Trimming removed 3 bases from V and 4 bases from J, with 13 bases in between. This CDR3 is built from 15 residues.

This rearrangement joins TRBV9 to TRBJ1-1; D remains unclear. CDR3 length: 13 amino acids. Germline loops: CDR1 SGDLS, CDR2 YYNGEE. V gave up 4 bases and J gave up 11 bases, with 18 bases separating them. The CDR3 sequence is CASSPGGEPRAFF. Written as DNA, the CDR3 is TGTGCCAGCAGCCCGGGAGGAGAGCCTCGGGCTTTCTTT.

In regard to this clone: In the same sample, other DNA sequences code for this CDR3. CDR3 sequence: CASSEAFDQPQHF. The CDR3 DNA is TGTGCCAGCAGTGAAGCCTTTGATCAGCCCCAGCATTTT. V and J are TRBV6-1 and TRBJ1-5; no clear D gene. This CDR3 has 13 amino acids. Germline V gives CDR1 MNHNS, CDR2 SASEGT. Trimming left V 0 bases short and J 5 bases short, with 5 bases between.

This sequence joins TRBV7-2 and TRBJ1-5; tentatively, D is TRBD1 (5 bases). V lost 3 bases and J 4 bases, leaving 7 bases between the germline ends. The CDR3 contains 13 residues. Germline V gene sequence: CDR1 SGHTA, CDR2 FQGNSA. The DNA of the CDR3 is TGTGCCAGCAGCTTCGGGGGGAATCAGCCCCAGCATTTT. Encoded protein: CASSFGGNQPQHF. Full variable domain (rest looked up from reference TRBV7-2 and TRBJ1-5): GAGVSQSPSNKVTEKGKDVELRCDPISGHTALYWYRQSLGQGLEFLIYFQGNSAPDKSGLPSDRFSAERTGGSVSTLTIQRTQQEDSAVYLCASSFGGNQPQHFGDGTRLSIL.

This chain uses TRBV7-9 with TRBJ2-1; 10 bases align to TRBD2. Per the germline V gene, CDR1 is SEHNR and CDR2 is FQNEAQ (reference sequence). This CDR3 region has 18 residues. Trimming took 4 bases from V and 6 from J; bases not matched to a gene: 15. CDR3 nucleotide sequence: TGTGCCAGCAGCTCCGGAGACTTAGCGGGGGGACCGCTCAATGAGCAGTTCTTC. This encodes CASSSGDLAGGPLNEQFF. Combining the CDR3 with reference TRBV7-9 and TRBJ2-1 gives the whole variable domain DTGVSQNPRHKITKRGQNVTFRCDPISEHNRLYWYRQTLGQGPEFLTYFQNEAQLEKSRLLSDRFSAERPKGSFSTLEIQRTEQGDSAMYLCASSSGDLAGGPLNEQFFGPGTRLTVL.

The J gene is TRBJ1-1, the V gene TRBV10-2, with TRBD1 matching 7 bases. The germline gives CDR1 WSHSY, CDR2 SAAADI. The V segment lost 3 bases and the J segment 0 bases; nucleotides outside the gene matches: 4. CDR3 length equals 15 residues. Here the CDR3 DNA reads TGCGCCAGCAGTGACCTGGACAGGATGAACACTGAAGCTTTCTTT. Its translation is CASSDLDRMNTEAFF.

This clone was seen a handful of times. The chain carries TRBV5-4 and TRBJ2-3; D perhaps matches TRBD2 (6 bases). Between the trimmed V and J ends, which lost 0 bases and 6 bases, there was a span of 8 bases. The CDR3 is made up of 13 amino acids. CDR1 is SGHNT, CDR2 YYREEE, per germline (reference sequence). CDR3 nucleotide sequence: TGTGCCAGCAGCTTGGCGGGGGAGGATACGCAGTATTTT. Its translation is CASSLAGEDTQYF.

This chain's CDR3 is CASNTFRLAGDPPSTSQYF. CDR3 bases: TGCGCCAGCAACACGTTCCGACTAGCGGGGGACCCGCCCTCCACGTCCCAGTATTTT. The rearrangement joins TRBV5-1 to TRBJ2-3; 12 bases are shared with TRBD2. CDR1 is SGHRS, CDR2 YFSETQ, per germline. The CDR3 length is 19 residues. V shed 6 bases, J shed 12 bases, and the junction held 26 bases outside the gene matches.